The rows below give T cell receptor beta chains drawn from one sample of a study of blood T cell repertoires in COVID-19. TCRdb keeps only in-frame clones here, not all; method: immunoSEQ multiplex PCR. Among under 200,000 clones, roughly 84% were seen once, and the ten largest hold 4.5% to 5%. Sequenced: peripheral blood. The origin of the receptors is an elderly woman with acute or convalescent COVID-19. CDR3s leave out the opening cysteine and the closing phenylalanine or tryptophan. Each record gives: J gene, V gene, CDR3 protein.

J: TRBJ1-1
V: TRBV3-1/TRBV3-2
CDR3: ASSQGQGNTEAF

J: TRBJ1-6
V: TRBV7-2
CDR3: ASSFRGLTESYNSPLH

J: TRBJ2-1
V: TRBV7-2
CDR3: ASSRDLAGNYNEQF

J: TRBJ2-3
V: TRBV5-1
CDR3: ASSFVTGGPVSTDTQY

J: TRBJ2-1
V: TRBV19
CDR3: ASSPKGLAGGPREQF

J: TRBJ1-5
V: TRBV28
CDR3: ASSFTRRLSNQPQH

J: TRBJ2-3
V: TRBV6-6
CDR3: ATILAGVDTQY

J: TRBJ2-3
V: TRBV7-9
CDR3: ASSPIRVDTQY

J: TRBJ1-5
V: TRBV19
CDR3: ASSSTENQPQH

J: TRBJ1-1
V: TRBV28
CDR3: ALRLLMNTEAF

J: TRBJ2-5
V: TRBV19
CDR3: ASSMDRVKTQY

J: TRBJ2-1
V: TRBV20-1
CDR3: SASLATDEQF

J: TRBJ2-2
V: TRBV6-5
CDR3: ASSYRDTGELF

J: TRBJ1-1
V: TRBV5-1
CDR3: ASSTAGGGMNTEAF

J: TRBJ1-5
V: TRBV6-5
CDR3: ASSPGTASNQPQH

J: TRBJ1-2
V: TRBV28
CDR3: ASLPRGEGYGYT

J: TRBJ1-2
V: TRBV11-2
CDR3: ASSFATGSYGYT

J: TRBJ2-1
V: TRBV5-1
CDR3: ASSLDGREYNEQF

J: TRBJ1-3
V: TRBV5-1
CDR3: ASSSTGGGSGNTIY

J: TRBJ1-5
V: TRBV10-3
CDR3: AIRDPGRSNQPQH

J: TRBJ1-1
V: TRBV13
CDR3: ASSFQGRGTEAF

J: TRBJ2-6
V: TRBV19
CDR3: ASSPHLSGANVLT

J: TRBJ1-4
V: TRBV10-1
CDR3: ASSLAGGLRATNEKLF

J: TRBJ2-1
V: TRBV6-5
CDR3: ASTQPRFGEQF

J: TRBJ1-5
V: TRBV9
CDR3: ASSGDRGGSNQPQH

J: TRBJ1-1
V: TRBV4-3
CDR3: ASSPLGGLIGTEAF

J: TRBJ2-7
V: TRBV4-1
CDR3: ASSQRLGAWEQY

J: TRBJ1-6
V: TRBV24-1
CDR3: ATSGVPNSPLH

J: TRBJ1-4
V: TRBV7-2
CDR3: ASSSQNGVKLF

J: TRBJ1-5
V: TRBV6-6
CDR3: ASSDREGNQPQH

J: TRBJ1-2
V: TRBV7-2
CDR3: ASSLRTGGNYGYT

J: TRBJ2-7
V: TRBV7-2
CDR3: ASSSRGMVYEQY

J: TRBJ2-6
V: TRBV6-2/TRBV6-3
CDR3: ASSYSAAGANVLT

J: TRBJ1-5
V: TRBV5-4
CDR3: ASSRGGGYGNQPQH

J: TRBJ2-7
V: TRBV27
CDR3: ASSTIQETLLGQY

J: TRBJ2-3
V: TRBV4-1
CDR3: ASSHGENTDTQY

J: TRBJ2-1
V: TRBV5-1
CDR3: ASSLGEREAPQF

J: TRBJ1-2
V: TRBV3-1/TRBV3-2
CDR3: DSSRGDSNYGYT

J: TRBJ2-5
V: TRBV24-1
CDR3: ATGDRAPETQY

J: TRBJ1-1
V: TRBV4-3
CDR3: ASSQIQGARSEAF

J: TRBJ2-5
V: TRBV7-9
CDR3: ASSPPGLAGGYWETQY

J: TRBJ2-7
V: TRBV11-2
CDR3: ASSTMDLAVSSYEQY

J: TRBJ1-2
V: TRBV19
CDR3: ASSGRKDSYGYT

J: TRBJ2-2
V: TRBV30
CDR3: AWRGGGANTGELF

J: TRBJ1-1
V: TRBV3-1/TRBV3-2
CDR3: ASSPRDRVKAF

J: TRBJ2-3
V: TRBV24-1
CDR3: ATGGDGTDTQY

J: TRBJ2-3
V: TRBV6-5
CDR3: ASSNPGQGEYTQY

J: TRBJ1-6
V: TRBV7-2
CDR3: ASSLEGGSNSPLH

J: TRBJ2-6
V: TRBV6-5
CDR3: ASRDLPSGANVLT

J: TRBJ2-7
V: TRBV11-2
CDR3: ASSLGIRYEQY

J: TRBJ2-4
V: TRBV6-5
CDR3: ASGGAKNIQY

J: TRBJ2-1
V: TRBV30
CDR3: AWSRSQEQF

J: TRBJ2-7
V: TRBV9
CDR3: ASSVTSGSYEQY

J: TRBJ2-2
V: TRBV7-9
CDR3: AKALIIRGTGELF

J: TRBJ2-3
V: TRBV19
CDR3: ASTRRGDHQDTQY

J: TRBJ2-1
V: TRBV11-2
CDR3: ASSPKDGTSVNEQF

J: TRBJ1-1
V: TRBV7-3
CDR3: ASSASGRNTEAF

J: TRBJ2-3
V: TRBV28
CDR3: ASSFVTAGETDTQY

J: TRBJ2-7
V: TRBV18
CDR3: ASSPPGQSSYEQY

J: TRBJ1-4
V: TRBV5-5
CDR3: ASSPTGNNEKLF